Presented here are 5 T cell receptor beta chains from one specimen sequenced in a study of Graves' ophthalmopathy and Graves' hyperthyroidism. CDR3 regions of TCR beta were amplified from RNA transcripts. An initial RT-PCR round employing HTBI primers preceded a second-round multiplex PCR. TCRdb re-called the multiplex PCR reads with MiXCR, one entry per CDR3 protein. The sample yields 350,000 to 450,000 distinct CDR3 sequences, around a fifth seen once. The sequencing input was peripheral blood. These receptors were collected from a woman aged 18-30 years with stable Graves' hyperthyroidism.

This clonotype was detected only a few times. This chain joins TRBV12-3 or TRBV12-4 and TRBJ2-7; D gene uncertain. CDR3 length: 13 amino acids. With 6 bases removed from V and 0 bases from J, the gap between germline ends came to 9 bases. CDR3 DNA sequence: TGTGCCAGCAGAGTGACACCCTCCTACGAGCAGTACTTC. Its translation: CASRVTPSYEQYF.

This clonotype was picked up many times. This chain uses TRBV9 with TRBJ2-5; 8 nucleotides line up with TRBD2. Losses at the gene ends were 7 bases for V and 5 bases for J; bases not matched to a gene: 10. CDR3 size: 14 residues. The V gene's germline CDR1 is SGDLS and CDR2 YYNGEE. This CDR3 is CASDPGGGSETQYF. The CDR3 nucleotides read TGTGCCAGCGACCCGGGGGGGGGCAGTGAGACCCAGTACTTC.

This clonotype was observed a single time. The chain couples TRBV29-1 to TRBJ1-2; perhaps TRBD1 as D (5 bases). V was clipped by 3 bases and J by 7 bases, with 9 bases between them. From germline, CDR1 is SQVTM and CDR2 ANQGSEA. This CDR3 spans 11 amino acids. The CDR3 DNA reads TGCAGCGTTGAGGGACGGATTGGCTACACCTTC. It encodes CSVEGRIGYTF.

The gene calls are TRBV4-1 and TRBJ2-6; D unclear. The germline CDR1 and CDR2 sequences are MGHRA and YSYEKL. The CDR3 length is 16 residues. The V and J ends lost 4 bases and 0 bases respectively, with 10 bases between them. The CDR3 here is CASSPQVVSGANVLTF. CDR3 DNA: TGCGCCAGCAGCCCCCAGGTTGTCTCTGGGGCCAACGTCCTGACTTTC.

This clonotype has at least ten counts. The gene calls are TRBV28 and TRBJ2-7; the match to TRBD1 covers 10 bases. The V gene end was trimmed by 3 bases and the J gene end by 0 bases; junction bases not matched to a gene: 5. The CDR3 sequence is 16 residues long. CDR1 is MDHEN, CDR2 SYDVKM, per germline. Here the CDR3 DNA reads TGTGCCAGCAGTTTGCTGGGACAGGGGACCTCCTACGAGCAGTACTTC. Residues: CASSLLGQGTSYEQYF. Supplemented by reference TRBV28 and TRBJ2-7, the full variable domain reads DVKVTQSSRYLVKRTGEKVFLECVQDMDHENMFWYRQDPGLGLRLIYFSYDVKMKEKGDIPEGYSVSREKKERFSLILESASTNQTSMYLCASSLLGQGTSYEQYFGPGTRLTVT.